This TCR beta chain was recorded in a study of blood T cells in healthy people across ages. Study-wide points: One million T cells yielded diversity estimates that were considered underestimates.

On this clonotype: The antigen is unknown.

Total RNA was extracted at no less than 6 micrograms per sample. Alongside a J-beta primer mix, a sample-barcoded 5' primer served in a second PCR lasting about 7 to 11 cycles. TCRdb re-called the 5' RACE reads with MiXCR, one entry per CDR3 protein. The sample has about 540,000 distinct CDR3 sequences; 24% are singletons. This sample was shared with a second study, whose subject was T cells of mothers and their children.

The sequenced sample was blood. This receptor was taken from a boy aged 5-17 years in good health.

CDR3 nucleotide sequence: TGCGCCAGCAGCCAAGACAGGGGCAACTCCTACGAGCAGTACTTC. Protein product: CASSQDRGNSYEQYF. V usage is TRBV4-1 and J usage is TRBJ2-7, with D tentatively TRBD1 (6 bases). Per the germline V gene, CDR1 is MGHRA and CDR2 is YSYEKL. The CDR3 sequence is 15 residues long. V lost 0 bases and J lost 0, with 9 bases in between.